This passage covers 28 T cell receptor beta chains from one sample sequenced in a study of T cells in Graves' hyperthyroidism and ophthalmopathy. Amplification targeted TCR beta CDR3 regions from RNA transcripts. Initially, a first-round RT-PCR of the TCR CDR3 employed the HTBI primer set. TCRdb re-called the multiplex PCR reads through MiXCR, storing one row per CDR3 protein. The repertoire has around 400,000 distinct CDR3 sequences, around 15% of them found once; the top ten carry approximately 19%. Sequencing was done on a sample of blood. These receptors were collected from a woman aged 55-75 years with Graves' ophthalmopathy.

The table lists this clonotype with many counts. The chain links TRBV3-1 to TRBJ2-2; TRBD2 matches 10 bases. This CDR3 spans 17 amino acids. Germline CDR1 LGHDT, CDR2 YNNKEL (reference sequence). V lost 3 bases and J lost 2; bases outside the gene matches: 6. As DNA, the CDR3 is TGTGCCAGCAGCCAGCCGGGACTAGCGTATAACACCGGGGAGCTGTTTTTT. It specifies CASSQPGLAYNTGELFF.

This chain uses TRBV28 with TRBJ2-3, with TRBD2 as a possible D gene (5 bases). The CDR3 runs 17 residues. V was clipped by 0 bases and J by 2 bases, with 15 bases between them. CDR1 is MDHEN, CDR2 SYDVKM, per germline. CDR3 protein: CASSLWRGPDHTDTQYF. In DNA form, the CDR3 reads TGTGCCAGCAGTTTATGGAGAGGGCCGGACCACACAGATACGCAGTATTTT.

The chain joins TRBV10-3 to TRBJ2-7; D call uncertain. The CDR3 runs 15 residues. Trimming stripped 6 bases from V and 0 bases from J, with 15 bases between. The germline gives CDR1 ENHRY, CDR2 SYGVKD. This CDR3 is CAISLVRLSSYEQYF. CDR3 DNA: TGTGCCATCAGCTTGGTCAGATTGAGCTCCTACGAGCAGTACTTC.

In regard to this clonotype: Its ends do not fully match the called genes, so a read error is possible. The chain joins TRBV28 to TRBJ1-5, with D maybe TRBD1 (5 bases). The CDR3 loop spans 14 amino acids. The germline CDR1 and CDR2 sequences are MDHEN and SYDVKM. The CDR3 loop is CTSSSPGAIQPQHF. CDR3 nucleotides: TGTACCAGCAGCAGCCCTGGGGCGATTCAGCCCCAGCATTTT.

The chain employs TRBV5-1 and TRBJ2-1; TRBD2 aligns across 11 bases. V lost 5 bases and J lost 2; bases outside the gene matches: 6. The CDR3 runs 16 residues. Germline V CDR1 and CDR2: SGHRS, YFSETQ. In DNA form, the CDR3 reads TGCGCCAGCAGTCGGACTAGCGGGCATACCTACAATGAGCAGTTCTTC. Translating it yields CASSRTSGHTYNEQFF. Using reference TRBV5-1 and TRBJ2-1 for the parts outside the CDR3, the full variable domain is KAGVTQTPRYLIKTRGQQVTLSCSPISGHRSVSWYQQTPGQGLQFLFEYFSETQRNKGNFPGRFSGRQFSNSRSEMNVSTLELGDSALYLCASSRTSGHTYNEQFFGPGTRLTVL.

Only a few counts were recorded for this clonotype. Written as DNA, the CDR3 is TGTGCCACCAGTGACCTCGGGACAGGGTCCCAAGAGACCCAGTACTTC. Its translation is CATSDLGTGSQETQYF. The chain carries TRBV24-1 and TRBJ2-5, with 9 bases aligning to TRBD1. Germline CDR1 and CDR2: KGHDR and SFDVKD. The junction had 6 bases not matched to a gene; V was cut back by 4 bases and J by 1 base. The CDR3 has 16 residues.

This clonotype was seen ten or more times. The rearrangement joins TRBV5-5 to TRBJ1-4, with D uncertain. CDR1 is SGHKS and CDR2 is YYEKEE in the germline V gene (reference sequence). The CDR3 is 16 amino acids. Between the trimmed V and J ends, which lost 6 bases and 0 bases, there was a span of 15 bases. The CDR3 sequence: CASTTSPAPTNEKLFF. The DNA for the CDR3 is TGTGCCAGCACCACGAGCCCGGCTCCAACTAATGAAAAACTGTTTTTT.

The sample holds many counts of this clonotype. V usage is TRBV6-1 and J usage is TRBJ2-7, with D perhaps matching TRBD2 (6 bases). CDR3 length: 17 amino acids. Germline-derived CDR1 and CDR2 are MNHNS and SASEGT. V dropped 2 bases and J dropped 3 bases, with 20 bases sitting between them. CDR3 sequence reads: CASSENSWGEVIYEQYF. As DNA, the CDR3 is TGTGCCAGCAGTGAAAATTCCTGGGGGGAGGTTATCTACGAGCAGTACTTC.

The chain carries TRBV29-1 and TRBJ1-1; D is unresolved. CDR3 length equals 14 residues. V was trimmed by 0 bases and J by 4 bases, leaving 12 bases between them. Per germline, CDR1 SQVTM and CDR2 ANQGSEA. CDR3 sequence: CSVEDRYLSTEAFF. In DNA, the CDR3 is TGCAGCGTTGAAGATCGTTACTTGAGCACTGAAGCTTTCTTT. Complete variable domain (other parts from reference TRBV29-1 and TRBJ1-1): SAVISQKPSRDICQRGTSLTIQCQVDSQVTMMFWYRQQPGQSLTLIATANQGSEATYESGFVIDKFPISRPNLTFSTLTVSNMSPEDSSIYLCSVEDRYLSTEAFFGQGTRLTVV.

This clonotype was counted at least ten times. V is TRBV12-3 or TRBV12-4 and J is TRBJ2-7, with D possibly matching TRBD1 (6 bases). Trimming shortened V by 6 bases and J by 3 bases, and 12 bases separated the two germline ends. The CDR3 consists of 13 residues. CDR3 bases: TGTGCCAGCAGCGTGCAGGGGAGCTACGAGCAGTACTTC. Its translation: CASSVQGSYEQYF.

This clonotype was seen many times. The chain links TRBV2 to TRBJ2-1; D possibly corresponds to TRBD1 (5 bases). CDR3 length equals 14 residues. V lost 7 bases, J lost 1 base, and 11 bases lay in between. From germline, CDR1 is SNHLY and CDR2 FYNNEI. In nucleotides, the CDR3 is TGTGCCAGCAATCAGGGTTTTTCCTACAATGAGCAGTTCTTC. Translated: CASNQGFSYNEQFF.

V and J are TRBV10-3 and TRBJ2-3; 7 bases match TRBD2. CDR3 length equals 17 residues. CDR1 ENHRY and CDR2 SYGVKD come from the germline V gene. The V segment lost 2 bases and the J segment 2 bases; nucleotides outside the gene matches: 10. This CDR3 is CAISEKAGALSTDTQYF. The CDR3 region has the DNA TGTGCCATCAGTGAGAAGGCGGGAGCCCTTTCCACAGATACGCAGTATTTT.

The V and J genes are TRBV4-2 and TRBJ2-1, with D uncertain. V lost 0 bases and J lost 12, with 12 bases in between. There are 13 residues in the CDR3. CDR1 and CDR2 from the germline V gene are LGHNA and YNFKEQ. The CDR3 sequence is CASSQEGSVGQFF. In DNA, the CDR3 is TGTGCCAGCAGCCAAGAAGGAAGTGTTGGGCAGTTCTTC.

This clonotype has ten or more counts. The chain couples TRBV27 to TRBJ2-1; 15 bases align to TRBD2. With 10 bases clipped from V and 9 bases from J, the junction kept 10 bases outside the gene matches. The CDR3 spans 15 residues. CDR1 is MNHEY, CDR2 SMNVEV, per germline (reference sequence). The chain's CDR3 is CANRTSGRACGEQFF. CDR3 nucleotide sequence: TGTGCCAATCGGACTAGCGGGAGGGCCTGTGGTGAGCAGTTCTTC.

This clonotype was counted only a few times. The rearrangement uses TRBV20-1 and TRBJ1-6, with D possibly matching TRBD1 (5 bases). The CDR3 length is 16 residues. Germline V gene sequence: CDR1 DFQATT, CDR2 SNEGSKA (reference sequence). The ends were cut back, 6 bases at V and 2 bases at J, with 17 bases in the middle. The chain's CDR3 is CSAKGRTHAYNSPLHF. The CDR3 DNA sequence: TGCAGTGCAAAGGGGCGGACGCACGCCTATAATTCACCCCTCCACTTT.

This clonotype was counted ten times or more. The chain combines TRBV29-1 with TRBJ1-1; maybe TRBD1 (6 bases). The CDR3 has 16 amino acids. Germline CDR1 SQVTM, CDR2 ANQGSEA. V lost 7 bases, J lost 0 bases, and 21 bases lay in between. DNA for the CDR3: TGCAGCGCCACTAAGTCTACAGGGAGCATGAACACTGAAGCTTTCTTT. Encoded protein: CSATKSTGSMNTEAFF.

This clonotype has at least ten counts. This rearrangement joins TRBV6-1 to TRBJ1-1; 10 nucleotides line up with TRBD1. The CDR3 consists of 13 residues. The J segment lost 3 bases and the V segment lost 8 bases, leaving 3 bases of the junction unmatched. In germline, CDR1 is MNHNS, CDR2 SASEGT. The CDR3 sequence is CASGGQGYTEAFF. DNA of the CDR3: TGTGCCAGCGGGGGACAGGGGTACACTGAAGCTTTCTTT.

This clonotype was counted many times. V gene TRBV3-1 combines with J gene TRBJ1-1, with D uncertain. CDR1 and CDR2 (germline): LGHDT, YNNKEL (reference sequence). This CDR3 is 13 amino acids long. Deletions cut 4 bases from V and 0 bases from J, with 6 bases between. CDR3 sequence reads: CASSPTVNTEAFF. The CDR3 bases are TGTGCCAGCAGCCCGACGGTGAACACTGAAGCTTTCTTT. The entire variable domain, with the rest obtained from reference TRBV3-1 and TRBJ1-1, is as follows: DTAVSQTPKYLVTQMGNDKSIKCEQNLGHDTMYWYKQDSKKFLKIMFSYNNKELIINETVPNRFSPKSPDKAHLNLHINSLELGDSAVYFCASSPTVNTEAFFGQGTRLTVV.

This chain uses TRBV9 with TRBJ2-2; 7 bases align to TRBD2. This CDR3 region has 16 residues. Germline CDR1 is SGDLS and CDR2 is YYNGEE. The junction had 8 bases not matched to a gene; V was cut back by 4 bases and J by 2 bases. The CDR3 DNA follows: TGTGCCAGCAGCACCCACCTAGCGGAAAACACCGGGGAGCTGTTTTTT. Its protein product is CASSTHLAENTGELFF.

The chain has TRBV10-3 and TRBJ1-1; D is unresolved. The germline V gene has CDR1 ENHRY and CDR2 SYGVKD. The CDR3 runs to 11 residues. Deletions cut 2 bases from V and 9 bases from J, with 7 bases between. The CDR3 protein is CAISEGRKAFF. The CDR3, as DNA: TGTGCCATCAGTGAGGGTCGGAAAGCTTTCTTT.

The sample holds many counts of this clonotype. The rearrangement links TRBV18 to TRBJ2-3; D gene ambiguous. The CDR3 runs to 13 residues. Germline V gives CDR1 KGHSH, CDR2 LQKENI. V shed 5 bases and J shed 6 bases, with 12 bases lying between them. The CDR3 reads CASSGRRADTQYF. CDR3 bases: TGTGCCAGCTCAGGAAGAAGAGCGGATACGCAGTATTTT.

This clonotype was counted many times. The rearrangement joins TRBV29-1 to TRBJ2-1, with 9 bases identical to TRBD1. V was clipped by 4 bases and J by 5 bases; unmatched bases: 9. The CDR3 has 15 residues. Germline lookup yields CDR1 SQVTM and CDR2 ANQGSEA. CDR3 sequence: CSVARPGQGDNEQFF. CDR3 in DNA: TGCAGCGTTGCGCGGCCGGGACAGGGCGACAATGAGCAGTTCTTC.

This clonotype was observed many times. This sequence joins TRBV19 and TRBJ2-3; D is possibly TRBD1 (6 bases). V lost 0 bases, J lost 2 bases, and 9 bases lay in between. The germline V gene encodes CDR1 LNHDA and CDR2 SQIVND (reference sequence). CDR3 length equals 15 residues. This CDR3 is CASSIDGTYTDTQYF. The DNA of the CDR3 is TGTGCCAGTAGTATAGATGGGACATACACAGATACGCAGTATTTT.

There are a few counts of this clonotype. DNA of the CDR3: TGCAGTGCTACCCCTCGTGTGGGCTCCTACGAGCAGTACTTC. Its translation is CSATPRVGSYEQYF. V usage is TRBV20-1 and J usage is TRBJ2-7; D call uncertain. CDR1 and CDR2 from the germline V gene are DFQATT and SNEGSKA (reference sequence). This CDR3 comprises 14 residues. V dropped 4 bases and J dropped 0 bases, with 13 bases sitting between them.

The chain recombines TRBV2 with TRBJ1-4, with D maybe TRBD1 (6 bases). The CDR3 extends over 13 amino acids. Trimming removed 0 bases from V and 11 bases from J, with 10 bases in between. The germline gives CDR1 SNHLY, CDR2 FYNNEI. CDR3: CASSEALGGKLFF. CDR3 nucleotides: TGTGCCAGCAGTGAAGCGCTAGGGGGTAAACTGTTTTTT.

In its sample, this clonotype was seen a few times. DNA of the CDR3: TGTGCCAGCCGGGAAGCGGGAGGGATAGATACGCAGTATTTT. Translated, it gives CASREAGGIDTQYF. The chain recombines TRBV6-1 with TRBJ2-3; 10 nucleotides align to TRBD2. Germline loops: CDR1 MNHNS, CDR2 SASEGT. The CDR3 spans 14 residues. The J segment lost 5 bases and the V segment lost 8 bases, leaving 7 bases of the junction unmatched.

This clonotype was detected a few times. The V call is TRBV19, the J call TRBJ1-5; D may be TRBD1 (6 bases). Trimming shortened V by 6 bases and J by 6 bases, and 18 bases separated the two germline ends. This CDR3 is built from 15 residues. Germline V gives CDR1 LNHDA, CDR2 SQIVND (reference sequence). CDR3 nucleotides: TGTGCCAGTAGCCGGGGGGGGCGCGGGCTTCAGCCCCAGCATTTT. Translated, it gives CASSRGGRGLQPQHF.

This clonotype was detected ten times or more. V usage is TRBV20-1 and J usage is TRBJ1-5; possibly TRBD1 for D (5 bases). The CDR3 loop spans 16 amino acids. The V gene lost 2 bases and the J gene lost 9 bases, with 23 bases spanning the gap. CDR1 DFQATT and CDR2 SNEGSKA come from the germline V gene (reference sequence). The DNA for the CDR3 is TGCAGTGCTAGAAACGCCTTAGGGACCCAAAGGATGCCCCAGCATTTT. Amino acid sequence: CSARNALGTQRMPQHF.